A single sample gave rise to the 19 T cell receptor beta chains below, sequenced in a study (dated 2022 in TCRdb). Library method: the immunoSEQ multiplex PCR assay. TCRdb limited this immuneACCESS table to in-frame rearrangements with V and J called. A share of clones is missing; checked studies link under half to unresolved V genes, and the rest is unexplained. In this sample the table shows 45,000 to 60,000 clones, more than 80% of which occur a single time. The ten largest make up roughly 10% of the sample. Input material: PBMCs. The receptors were gathered from a man aged 40-49 years with rheumatoid arthritis.

This chain connects TRBV7-9 to TRBJ1-4; D is undetermined. Germline V gene sequence: CDR1 SEHNR, CDR2 FQNEAQ (reference sequence). The CDR3 sequence is 12 residues long. The germline V and J ends were trimmed by 2 bases and 8 bases, with 6 bases remaining between them. This CDR3 reads CASSLLGEKLFF. The CDR3, as DNA: TGTGCCAGCAGCTTATTGGGCGAAAAACTGTTTTTT.

DNA for the CDR3: TGTGCCAGCAGCCAGGGGGGGCCCCAGCATTTT. Encoded protein: CASSQGGPQHF. The rearrangement joins TRBV6-2 or TRBV6-3 to TRBJ1-5; TRBD1 agrees at 7 bases. CDR3 length: 11 residues. V lost 6 bases and J lost 9; bases outside the gene matches: 2. Germline V gives CDR1 MNHEY, CDR2 SVGEGT.

The J gene is TRBJ1-2, the V gene TRBV30; D gene uncertain. The CDR3 consists of 12 residues. The germline CDR1 and CDR2 sequences are GTSNPN and SVGIG (reference sequence). The V and J ends lost 0 bases and 4 bases respectively, with 6 bases between them. In nucleotides, the CDR3 is TGTGCCTGGAGTGTACCCGGCTATGGCTACACCTTC. Amino acid sequence: CAWSVPGYGYTF.

This chain connects TRBV18 to TRBJ2-6; D is undetermined. The CDR3 contains 17 residues. Trimming cost V 2 bases and J 3 bases, with 14 bases left between them. CDR1 and CDR2 from the germline V gene are KGHSH and LQKENI. CDR3 DNA: TGTGCCAGCTCACCATCCGAAGGTGGCCGTGGGGCCAACGTCCTGACTTTC. Translating it yields CASSPSEGGRGANVLTF. Full variable domain (remainder filled in from reference TRBV18 and TRBJ2-6): NAGVMQNPRHLVRRRGQEARLRCSPMKGHSHVYWYRQLPEEGLKFMVYLQKENIIDESGMPKERFSAEFPKEGPSILRIQQVVRGDSAAYFCASSPSEGGRGANVLTFGAGSRLTVL.

The chain employs TRBV3-1 (or the pseudogene TRBV3-2) and TRBJ1-1; D is uncertain. Looked up from germline, CDR1 is LGHDT and CDR2 is YNNKEL (reference sequence). V was cut by 3 bases and J by 2 bases, with 10 bases left in between. This CDR3 has 14 residues. This chain's CDR3 is CASSHRTVNTEAFF. The CDR3 DNA reads TGTGCCAGCAGCCACCGGACGGTAAACACTGAAGCTTTCTTT.

This clone was detected once. This chain uses TRBV7-9 with TRBJ1-2; weak D call: TRBD1 (5 bases). The V and J ends lost 5 bases and 0 bases respectively, with 10 bases between them. This CDR3 is 14 amino acids long. From germline, CDR1 is SEHNR and CDR2 FQNEAQ (reference sequence). CDR3: CASSRRDANYGYTF. As DNA, the CDR3 is TGTGCCAGCAGCCGGCGGGACGCTAACTATGGCTACACCTTC.

This clone appeared once. The rearrangement joins TRBV5-1 to TRBJ2-2; D may be TRBD2 (5 bases). The CDR3 has 14 amino acids. Germline V gives CDR1 SGHRS, CDR2 YFSETQ. Trimming took 0 bases from V and 5 from J, leaving 8 bases between them. The CDR3 protein is CASSLAGVTGELFF. In DNA, the CDR3 is TGCGCCAGCAGCTTGGCCGGGGTAACCGGGGAGCTGTTTTTT.

CDR3 in DNA: TGTGCCAGCAGTTTATCACAGGGGGCGAACACTGAAGCTTTCTTT. This encodes CASSLSQGANTEAFF. The V call is TRBV27, the J call TRBJ1-1, with 9 bases fitting TRBD1. This CDR3 has 15 residues. In germline, CDR1 is MNHEY, CDR2 SMNVEV (reference sequence). The V and J ends lost 0 bases and 1 base, in that order; junction bases with no gene match: 0.

The chain employs TRBV5-1 and TRBJ2-7; no firm D call. The CDR3 contains 11 residues. CDR1 and CDR2 (germline): SGHRS, YFSETQ. V shed 4 bases and J shed 6 bases, with 8 bases lying between them. The CDR3 bases are TGCGCCAGCAGCAGGGAAGCCGAGCAGTACTTC. Translated: CASSREAEQYF.

V gene TRBV24-1 combines with J gene TRBJ1-2; perhaps TRBD1 as D (5 bases). Trimming removed 5 bases from V and 4 bases from J, with 7 bases in between. CDR3 length: 12 residues. Germline V gene sequence: CDR1 KGHDR, CDR2 SFDVKD. This CDR3 reads CATSVGTYGYTF. In DNA form, the CDR3 reads TGTGCCACCAGTGTGGGGACCTATGGCTACACCTTC.

CDR3 nucleotides: TGTGCCAGCAGCCTCCGGGTGGGGACAGGTAATTCACCCCTCCACTTT. This encodes CASSLRVGTGNSPLHF. The rearrangement links TRBV3-1 (or the pseudogene TRBV3-2) to TRBJ1-6, with 8 bases fitting TRBD1. The junction had 8 bases not matched to a gene; V was cut back by 4 bases and J by 6 bases. Germline values: CDR1 LGHDT, CDR2 YNNKEL (reference sequence). The CDR3 sequence is 16 residues long.

V and J are TRBV5-1 and TRBJ1-5, with D uncertain. CDR1 is SGHRS and CDR2 is YFSETQ in the germline V gene. V lost 1 base to trimming and J lost 7 bases, with 12 bases between them. This CDR3 is built from 14 residues. CDR3 residues: CASSLTSGQQPQHF. The CDR3 DNA is TGCGCCAGCAGCTTGACGTCAGGCCAACAGCCCCAGCATTTT.

This chain uses TRBV13 with TRBJ2-3; no definite D call. The CDR3 has 15 residues. V was trimmed by 5 bases and J by 1 base, leaving 13 bases between them. The germline V gene has CDR1 PRHDT and CDR2 FYEKMQ (reference sequence). The CDR3 is CASSVGSLGTDTQYF. The CDR3, as DNA: TGTGCCAGCAGCGTCGGGTCTCTGGGCACAGATACGCAGTATTTT.

This clone has more than one count but fewer than ten. J is TRBJ1-6 and V is TRBV21-1. TRBV21-1 is reported as a pseudogene. The CDR3 loop spans 20 amino acids. The CDR3 DNA sequence: TGTGCCAGCAGCAAGGTGAGGGCAGCCGAAGATAGCTCCTATAATTCACCCCTCCACTTT. Translated, it gives CASSKVRAAEDSSYNSPLHF.

The J gene is TRBJ1-1, the V gene TRBV5-4; D might be TRBD1 (5 bases). The V end was cut by 1 base, the J end by 5 bases, with 12 bases between. This CDR3 spans 14 amino acids. Looked up from germline, CDR1 is SGHNT and CDR2 is YYREEE (reference sequence). CDR3 bases: TGTGCCAGCAGCTTGCTGGACAAGAGGACTGAAGCTTTCTTT. This gives the protein CASSLLDKRTEAFF.

Written as DNA, the CDR3 is TGCAGTGCTAGTGTCACTAGCGGGGGGTACGAGCAGTACTTC. Its translation is CSASVTSGGYEQYF. The chain has TRBV20-1 and TRBJ2-7; 12 bases match TRBD2. Germline CDR1 is DFQATT and CDR2 is SNEGSKA (reference sequence). This CDR3 has 14 amino acids. J lost 4 bases, V lost 3 bases, and 4 bases had no gene match.

This clone turned up a few times. V and J are TRBV12-5 and TRBJ1-1; D might be TRBD1 (5 bases). Trimming cost V 4 bases and J 5 bases, with 8 bases left between them. There are 12 residues in the CDR3. The germline V gene encodes CDR1 LGHNT and CDR2 FRNRAP. CDR3 in amino acids: CASGSRETEAFF. In DNA form, the CDR3 reads TGTGCTAGTGGTTCCAGGGAGACTGAAGCTTTCTTT.

The chain links TRBV7-6 to TRBJ2-5; 9 nucleotides agree with TRBD2. Germline-derived CDR1 and CDR2 are SGHVS and FNYEAQ. There are 16 residues in the CDR3. V shed 7 bases, J shed 5 bases, and the junction held 14 bases outside the gene matches. The CDR3 region is CASTHRYSGSSETQYF. In DNA, the CDR3 is TGTGCCAGCACCCACCGGTATAGCGGGAGTTCGGAGACCCAGTACTTC.

This chain joins TRBV19 and TRBJ2-5; TRBD2 is a possible D gene (7 bases). Trimming cost V 4 bases and J 5 bases, with 20 bases left between them. CDR1 is LNHDA and CDR2 is SQIVND in the germline V gene (reference sequence). The CDR3 contains 16 residues. This chain's CDR3 is CASSRRGSLGAETQYF. CDR3 DNA sequence: TGTGCCAGTAGTAGGCGGGGGAGTCTGGGGGCGGAGACCCAGTACTTC.